These T cell receptor beta chains were read from a single sample in a study of T cells in localized non-small cell lung cancer. Produced via immunoSEQ multiplex PCR; TCRdb's table is partial and in-frame only. The data hold about 26,000 clones, with 70% to 90% observed a single time. Sequencing used peripheral blood, obtained before any cancer treatment. Receptor source: a female donor older than 55 with stage II squamous cell lung carcinoma. Each CDR3 is given with its conserved first and last residue. A D gene is named only where the DNA matches it firmly. The listing skips clone size in some rows; elsewhere it reads once, few, many or a size class.

v_call	j_call	clone_size	d_call	cdr3_aa	cdr3_nt
TRBV5-1	TRBJ2-5	.	TRBD2	CASSPQAGGQETQYF	TGCGCCAGCAGCCCGCAGGCGGGGGGACAAGAGACCCAGTACTTC
TRBV19	TRBJ2-1	.	TRBD2	CASSIKAGESYNEQFF	TGTGCCAGTAGTATAAAAGCGGGAGAATCCTACAATGAGCAGTTCTTC
TRBV7-9	TRBJ2-3	.	.	CASSSSGPNWDTQYF	TGTGCCAGCAGCTCGTCGGGGCCTAATTGGGATACGCAGTATTTT
TRBV30	TRBJ2-1	.	.	CAWSVGQGTYNEQFF	TGTGCCTGGAGTGTAGGGCAGGGGACCTACAATGAGCAGTTCTTC
TRBV11-3	TRBJ2-3	.	.	CASSSGTSPSTDTQYF	TGTGCCAGCAGCTCTGGGACATCCCCTAGCACAGATACGCAGTATTTT
TRBV5-1	TRBJ1-1	.	TRBD1	CASSLGGGWDTEAFF	TGCGCCAGCAGCTTGGGAGGGGGCTGGGACACTGAAGCTTTCTTT
TRBV19	TRBJ2-3	.	TRBD2	CASIGTSGRAQTDTQYF	TGTGCCAGTATCGGGACTAGCGGGAGGGCCCAGACAGATACGCAGTATTTT
TRBV28	TRBJ2-7	.	TRBD1	CASSLGQEYEQYF	TGTGCCAGCAGTTTGGGACAGGAGTACGAGCAGTACTTC
TRBV7-2	TRBJ2-1	.	.	CASSLVGKDNEQFF	TGTGCCAGCAGCTTAGTTGGGAAAGACAATGAGCAGTTCTTC
TRBV20-1	TRBJ2-5	.	.	CSALGGQTQYF	TGCAGTGCTCTGGGGGGCCAGACCCAGTACTTC
TRBV18	TRBJ1-4	.	.	CASSPTSGSGNEKLFF	TGTGCCAGCTCACCAACGAGTGGCAGCGGTAATGAAAAACTGTTTTTT
TRBV30	TRBJ2-2	.	TRBD2	CAWSKKGLAGGELFF	TGTGCCTGGAGCAAAAAGGGACTAGCGGGGGGGGAGCTGTTTTTT
TRBV19	TRBJ1-6	.	TRBD1	CASRDRSSYNSPLHF	TGTGCCTCCCGGGACAGGAGCTCCTATAATTCACCCCTCCACTTT
TRBV20-1	TRBJ2-4	.	TRBD2	CSVALAGGRYF	TGCAGTGTTGCACTAGCGGGGGGGCGGTACTTC
TRBV6-1	TRBJ1-5	.	.	CASSEGGSNQPQHF	TGTGCCAGCAGTGAAGGGGGCAGCAATCAGCCCCAGCATTTT
TRBV2	TRBJ1-5	.	TRBD1	CASSSRGQGQPQHF	TGTGCCAGCAGTAGCAGGGGGCAAGGGCAGCCCCAGCATTTT
TRBV5-1	TRBJ2-7	.	.	CASSLVFQGSDEQYF	TGCGCCAGCAGCTTGGTGTTCCAGGGGTCGGACGAGCAGTACTTC
TRBV28	TRBJ2-7	.	.	CASSYLTGTYEQYF	TGTGCCAGCAGTTATCTTACAGGGACCTACGAGCAGTACTTC
TRBV28	TRBJ1-5	.	.	CASSPGISFQPQHF	TGTGCCAGCAGCCCAGGGATATCCTTTCAGCCCCAGCATTTT
TRBV19	TRBJ2-7	.	.	CASSPSPPGSLRIEQYF	TGTGCCAGTAGCCCTTCCCCTCCAGGTTCCCTGAGGATTGAGCAGTACTTC
TRBV4-3	TRBJ2-7	once	.	CASSQDRGYEQYF	TGCGCCAGCAGCCAAGACAGGGGCTACGAGCAGTACTTC
TRBV5-6	TRBJ2-3	.	TRBD2	CASSRLADQTDTQYF	TGTGCCAGCAGCCGACTAGCGGATCAAACAGATACGCAGTATTTT
TRBV19	TRBJ2-1	.	TRBD1	CASSQTGVHNEQFF	TGTGCCAGTAGTCAGACAGGGGTTCACAATGAGCAGTTCTTC
TRBV7-6	TRBJ2-3	few	.	CASSPGGGKDTQYF	TGTGCCAGCAGCCCAGGGGGGGGAAAGGATACGCAGTATTTT
TRBV18	TRBJ2-5	.	TRBD2	CASSPGWTSGTLQETQYF	TGTGCCAGCTCACCGGGGTGGACTAGCGGGACCCTTCAAGAGACCCAGTACTTC
TRBV6-1	TRBJ1-5	.	.	CASKGPAGEQPQHF	TGTGCCAGCAAAGGTCCAGCGGGGGAACAGCCCCAGCATTTT
TRBV28	TRBJ2-7	.	.	CASSLGSYEQYF	TGTGCCAGCAGTTTAGGAAGCTACGAGCAGTACTTC
TRBV6-1	TRBJ1-1	.	TRBD1	CASSDLGTGAKPFF	TGTGCCAGCAGTGATTTAGGGACAGGGGCTAAGCCTTTCTTT
TRBV28	TRBJ1-2	.	TRBD1	CASSSTGGSSYGYTF	TGTGCCAGCAGTTCCACAGGGGGGTCGAGCTATGGCTACACCTTC
TRBV5-1	TRBJ1-5	.	.	CASSLESPNQPQHF	TGCGCCAGCAGCTTGGAAAGCCCAAATCAGCCCCAGCATTTT
TRBV9	TRBJ1-6	.	.	CASSVAGRSPLHF	TGTGCCAGCAGCGTAGCAGGAAGGTCACCCCTCCACTTT
TRBV6-1	TRBJ1-1	.	.	CASIFSEAFF	TGTGCCAGCATCTTTTCTGAAGCTTTCTTT
TRBV11-2	TRBJ2-7	.	TRBD1	CASSARDSYEQYF	TGTGCCAGCAGCGCCCGGGACAGTTACGAGCAGTACTTC
TRBV11-2	TRBJ2-1	.	TRBD2	CASSPLAGGDNEQFF	TGTGCCAGCAGCCCTCTAGCGGGAGGCGACAATGAGCAGTTCTTC
TRBV9	TRBJ2-3	.	.	CASSVKLAQPDTQYF	TGTGCCAGCAGCGTAAAGCTAGCACAACCAGATACGCAGTATTTT
TRBV29-1	TRBJ1-2	few	.	CSASTKNYGYTF	TGCAGCGCCTCGACAAAGAACTATGGCTACACCTTC
TRBV28	TRBJ2-7	.	.	CASSAGGFHYEQYF	TGTGCCAGCAGCGCAGGGGGGTTCCACTACGAGCAGTACTTC
TRBV5-1	TRBJ2-4	.	TRBD1	CASSPFGTGGQNTKNIQYF	TGCGCCAGCAGTCCCTTTGGGACAGGGGGTCAAAACACCAAAAACATTCAGTACTTC
TRBV19	TRBJ2-3	.	.	CASSKQSPTDTQYF	TGTGCCAGTAGTAAGCAGAGTCCTACAGATACGCAGTATTTT
TRBV5-1	TRBJ2-3	.	TRBD1	CASSQRPGGGADTQYF	TGCGCCAGCAGCCAACGACCAGGGGGCGGGGCAGATACGCAGTATTTT
TRBV6-5	TRBJ1-4	.	TRBD1	CASRGTGGEEKLFF	TGTGCCAGCAGGGGGACAGGGGGCGAGGAAAAACTGTTTTTT
TRBV18	TRBJ2-7	few	TRBD1	CASSLGTAYEQYF	TGTGCCAGCTCACTCGGGACAGCCTACGAGCAGTACTTC
TRBV18	TRBJ2-2	.	.	CASSPHSVVDTGELFF	TGTGCCAGCTCACCACATTCAGTGGTAGACACCGGGGAGCTGTTTTTT
TRBV10-3	TRBJ1-3	.	.	CAISPELGGNTIYF	TGTGCCATCAGTCCGGAATTGGGAGGAAACACCATATATTTT
TRBV5-1	TRBJ2-1	.	TRBD2	CASSPLAGGSSYNEQFF	TGCGCCAGCAGCCCCCTAGCGGGGGGAAGCTCCTACAATGAGCAGTTCTTC
TRBV29-1	TRBJ2-7	.	.	CSVEERTVGEQYF	TGCAGCGTTGAAGAACGGACGGTCGGCGAGCAGTACTTC
TRBV2	TRBJ1-1	.	.	CASIQGQLNTEAFF	TGTGCCAGCATCCAAGGACAGTTGAACACTGAAGCTTTCTTT
TRBV6-5	TRBJ1-1	.	TRBD1	CASSSPFQGVTEAFF	TGTGCCAGCAGTTCCCCCTTCCAGGGGGTCACTGAAGCTTTCTTT
TRBV11-2	TRBJ2-1	.	.	CASSLIYNEQFF	TGTGCCAGCAGCCTCATATACAATGAGCAGTTCTTC
TRBV4-3	TRBJ2-1	.	TRBD2	CASDINSGDEQFF	TGCGCCAGCGATATCAATAGCGGGGATGAGCAGTTCTTC
TRBV19	TRBJ1-1	.	.	CASSIGLKTEAFF	TGTGCCAGTAGTATAGGCCTCAAAACTGAAGCTTTCTTT
TRBV7-9	TRBJ1-4	.	TRBD1	CASSLYRDRDEKLFF	TGTGCCAGCAGCCTATACCGGGACAGGGACGAAAAACTGTTTTTT
TRBV5-1	TRBJ2-5	.	TRBD2	CASSLGGLAGEGETQYF	TGCGCCAGCAGCTTGGGGGGACTAGCGGGAGAAGGGGAGACCCAGTACTTC
TRBV19	TRBJ2-5	.	TRBD1	CASSRQGTETQYF	TGTGCCAGTAGCCGACAGGGCACGGAGACCCAGTACTTC
TRBV4-1	TRBJ1-2	.	TRBD1	CASSQEPGQGVGYTF	TGCGCCAGCAGCCAAGAACCGGGACAGGGCGTTGGCTACACCTTC
TRBV6-4	TRBJ1-1	.	.	CATKNLGNTEAFF	TGTGCCACGAAAAACTTAGGGAACACTGAAGCTTTCTTT
TRBV5-1	TRBJ1-3	.	.	CASRLDSGNTIYF	TGCGCCAGCAGGTTGGACAGTGGAAACACCATATATTTT